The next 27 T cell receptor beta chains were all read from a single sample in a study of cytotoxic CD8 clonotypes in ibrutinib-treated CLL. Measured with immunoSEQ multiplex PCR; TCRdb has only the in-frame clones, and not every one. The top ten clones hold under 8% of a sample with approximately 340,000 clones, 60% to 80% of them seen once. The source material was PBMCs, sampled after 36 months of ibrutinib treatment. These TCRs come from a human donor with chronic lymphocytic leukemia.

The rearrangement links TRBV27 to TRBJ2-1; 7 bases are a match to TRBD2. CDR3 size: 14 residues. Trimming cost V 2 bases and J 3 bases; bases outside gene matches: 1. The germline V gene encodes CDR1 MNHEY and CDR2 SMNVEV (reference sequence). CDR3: CASSLGDYYNEQFF. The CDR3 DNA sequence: TGTGCCAGCAGTTTAGGGGACTACTACAATGAGCAGTTCTTC.

The CDR3, as DNA: TGTGCCAGTAGTATAGATGGCACCTTCACAGATACGCAGTATTTT. Translating it yields CASSIDGTFTDTQYF. The rearrangement links TRBV19 to TRBJ2-3; D ambiguous. The CDR3 is 15 residues long. Trimming left V 0 bases short and J 2 bases short, with 9 bases between. Germline values: CDR1 LNHDA, CDR2 SQIVND (reference sequence).

The CDR3 loop is CASSPGQGNYNEQFF. CDR3 DNA sequence: TGTGCCAGCAGCCCGGGACAGGGAAATTACAATGAGCAGTTCTTC. The chain couples TRBV5-4 to TRBJ2-1, with 9 positions matching TRBD1. V was clipped by 4 bases and J by 4 bases; unmatched bases: 6. The CDR3 spans 15 residues. Germline lookup yields CDR1 SGHNT and CDR2 YYREEE (reference sequence).

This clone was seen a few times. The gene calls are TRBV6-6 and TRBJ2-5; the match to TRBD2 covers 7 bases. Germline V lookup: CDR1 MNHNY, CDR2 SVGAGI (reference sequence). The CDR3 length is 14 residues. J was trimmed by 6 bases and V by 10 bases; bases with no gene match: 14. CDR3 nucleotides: TGTGCCACCGCTCCAGCGGGACGGGTAAAGACCCAGTACTTC. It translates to CATAPAGRVKTQYF.

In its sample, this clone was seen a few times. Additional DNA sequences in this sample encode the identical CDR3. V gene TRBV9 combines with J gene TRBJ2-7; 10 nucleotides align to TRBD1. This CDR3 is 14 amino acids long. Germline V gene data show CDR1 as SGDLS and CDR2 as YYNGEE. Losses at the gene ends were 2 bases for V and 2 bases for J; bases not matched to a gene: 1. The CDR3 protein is CASSVGQGAYEQYF. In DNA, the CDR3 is TGTGCCAGCAGCGTCGGACAGGGGGCCTACGAGCAGTACTTC.

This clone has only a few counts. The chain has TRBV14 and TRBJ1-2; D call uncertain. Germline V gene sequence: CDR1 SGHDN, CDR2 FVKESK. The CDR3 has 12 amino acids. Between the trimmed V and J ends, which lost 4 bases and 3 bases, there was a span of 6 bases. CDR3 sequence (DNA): TGTGCCAGCAGCCGCGAGTACTATGGCTACACCTTC. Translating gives CASSREYYGYTF.

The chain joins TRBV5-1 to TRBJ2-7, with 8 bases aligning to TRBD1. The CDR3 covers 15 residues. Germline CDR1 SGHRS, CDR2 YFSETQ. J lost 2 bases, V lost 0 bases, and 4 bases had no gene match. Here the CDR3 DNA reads TGCGCCAGCAGCTTGGGGACAGGGAGAACCTACGAGCAGTACTTC. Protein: CASSLGTGRTYEQYF.

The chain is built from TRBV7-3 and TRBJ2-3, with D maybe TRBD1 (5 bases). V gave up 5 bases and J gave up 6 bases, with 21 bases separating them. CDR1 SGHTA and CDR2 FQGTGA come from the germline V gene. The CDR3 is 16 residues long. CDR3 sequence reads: CASSPKAGQVVDTQYF. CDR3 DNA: TGTGCCAGCAGCCCTAAAGCAGGGCAGGTGGTGGATACGCAGTATTTT.

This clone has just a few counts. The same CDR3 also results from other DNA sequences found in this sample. The CDR3 spells CASSLTTNTEAFF. The CDR3 DNA is TGCGCCAGCAGCTTGACCACCAACACTGAAGCTTTCTTT. V usage is TRBV5-1 and J usage is TRBJ1-1; D is uncertain. The germline V and J ends were trimmed by 1 base and 2 bases, with 6 bases remaining between them. The length of the CDR3 is 13 residues. Germline-derived CDR1 and CDR2 are SGHRS and YFSETQ.

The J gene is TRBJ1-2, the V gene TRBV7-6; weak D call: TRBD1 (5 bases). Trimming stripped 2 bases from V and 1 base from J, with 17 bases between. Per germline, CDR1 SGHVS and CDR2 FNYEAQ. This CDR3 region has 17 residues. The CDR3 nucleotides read TGTGCCAGCAGCTTAAGACAGCTGGTAAATCGTAACTATGGCTACACCTTC. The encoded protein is CASSLRQLVNRNYGYTF.

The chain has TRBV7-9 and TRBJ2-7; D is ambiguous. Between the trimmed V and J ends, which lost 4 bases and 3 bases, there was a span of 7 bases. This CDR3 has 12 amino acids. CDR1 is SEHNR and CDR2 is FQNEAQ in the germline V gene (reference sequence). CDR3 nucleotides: TGTGCCAGCAGCTCGGTTTACTACGAGCAGTACTTC. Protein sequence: CASSSVYYEQYF. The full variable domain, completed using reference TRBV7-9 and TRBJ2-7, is DTGVSQNPRHKITKRGQNVTFRCDPISEHNRLYWYRQTLGQGPEFLTYFQNEAQLEKSRLLSDRFSAERPKGSFSTLEIQRTEQGDSAMYLCASSSVYYEQYFGPGTRLTVT.

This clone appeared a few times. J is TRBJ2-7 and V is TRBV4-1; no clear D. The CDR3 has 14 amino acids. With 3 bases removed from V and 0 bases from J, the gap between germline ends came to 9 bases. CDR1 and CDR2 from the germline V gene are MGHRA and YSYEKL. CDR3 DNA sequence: TGCGCCAGCAGCCACATAACGGGCTCCTACGAGCAGTACTTC. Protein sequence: CASSHITGSYEQYF.

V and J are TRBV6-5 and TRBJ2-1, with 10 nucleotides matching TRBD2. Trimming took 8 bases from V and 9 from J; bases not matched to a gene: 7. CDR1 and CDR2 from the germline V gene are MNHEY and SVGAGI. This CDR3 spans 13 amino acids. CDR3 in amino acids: CASRTSGEGEQFF. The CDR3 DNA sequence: TGTGCCAGCCGGACTAGCGGCGAGGGTGAGCAGTTCTTC.

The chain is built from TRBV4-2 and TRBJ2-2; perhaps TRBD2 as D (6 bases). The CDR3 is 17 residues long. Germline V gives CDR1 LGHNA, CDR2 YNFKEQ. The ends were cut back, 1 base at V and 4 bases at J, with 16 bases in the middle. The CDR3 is CASSQATNLASTGELFF. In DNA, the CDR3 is TGTGCCAGCAGCCAAGCGACCAACCTAGCGTCCACCGGGGAGCTGTTTTTT.

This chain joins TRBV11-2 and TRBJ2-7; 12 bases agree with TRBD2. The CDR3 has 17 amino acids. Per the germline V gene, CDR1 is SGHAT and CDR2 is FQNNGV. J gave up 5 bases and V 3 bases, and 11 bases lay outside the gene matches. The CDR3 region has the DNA TGTGCCAGCAGCTTCTGGGAACTAGCGGGGGGTCCCCACGAGCAGTACTTC. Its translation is CASSFWELAGGPHEQYF.

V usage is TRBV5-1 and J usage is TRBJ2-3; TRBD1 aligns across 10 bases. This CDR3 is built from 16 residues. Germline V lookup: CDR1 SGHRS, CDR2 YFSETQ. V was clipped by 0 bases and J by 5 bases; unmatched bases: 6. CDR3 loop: CASSLAGTGVLDTQYF. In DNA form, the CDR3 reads TGCGCCAGCAGCTTGGCCGGGACAGGGGTTTTAGATACGCAGTATTTT.

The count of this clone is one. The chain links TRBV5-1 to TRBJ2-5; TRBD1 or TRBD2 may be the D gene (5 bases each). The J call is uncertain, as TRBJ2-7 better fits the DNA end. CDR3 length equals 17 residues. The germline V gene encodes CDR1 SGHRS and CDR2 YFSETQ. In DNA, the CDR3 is TGCGCCAGCAGCCCCCGGGACGGGACCTTGGGTCTCTACGAGCAGTACTTC. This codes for CASSPRDGTLGLYEQYF.

This chain's CDR3 is CASSDRVPPYEQYF. CDR3 nucleotide sequence: TGTGCCAGCAGTGACAGGGTACCTCCCTACGAGCAGTACTTC. The chain recombines TRBV2 with TRBJ2-7; D perhaps matches TRBD1 (5 bases). Germline V gene lookup returns CDR1 SNHLY and CDR2 FYNNEI. V was clipped by 3 bases and J by 2 bases, with 11 bases between them. This CDR3 has 14 amino acids.

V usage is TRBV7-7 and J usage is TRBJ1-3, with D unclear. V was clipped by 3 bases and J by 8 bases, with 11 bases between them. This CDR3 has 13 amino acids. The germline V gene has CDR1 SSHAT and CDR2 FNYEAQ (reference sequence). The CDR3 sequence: CASSLSPVDTIYF. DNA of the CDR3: TGTGCCAGCAGCTTGTCGCCGGTGGACACCATATATTTT.

CDR3 in amino acids: CASSKEAGQRDQPQHF. The CDR3 nucleotides read TGTGCCAGCAGCAAAGAAGCGGGACAGCGAGATCAGCCCCAGCATTTT. The V gene is TRBV21-1, the J gene TRBJ1-5. TRBV21-1 is a known pseudogene. This CDR3 comprises 16 residues.

The CDR3 bases are TGTGCCAGCAGCTTAGAAGGGGCCCTCGGGCGAGCTTTCTTT. It codes for CASSLEGALGRAFF. The chain is built from TRBV13 and TRBJ1-1; tentatively, D is TRBD1 (5 bases). This CDR3 is built from 14 residues. Germline CDR1 is PRHDT and CDR2 is FYEKMQ (reference sequence). V lost 1 base and J 10 bases, leaving 16 bases between the germline ends.

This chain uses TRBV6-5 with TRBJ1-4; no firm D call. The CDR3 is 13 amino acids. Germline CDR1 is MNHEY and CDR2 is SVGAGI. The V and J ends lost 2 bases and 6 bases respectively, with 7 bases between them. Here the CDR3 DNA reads TGTGCCAGCAGTTACGATGGTTATGAAAAACTGTTTTTT. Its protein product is CASSYDGYEKLFF.

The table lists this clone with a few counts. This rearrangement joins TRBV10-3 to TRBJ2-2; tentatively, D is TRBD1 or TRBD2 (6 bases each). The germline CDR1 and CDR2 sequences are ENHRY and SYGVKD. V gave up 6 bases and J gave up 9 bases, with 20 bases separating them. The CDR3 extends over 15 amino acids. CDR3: CAIRTTASGARELFF. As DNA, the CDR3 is TGTGCCATCAGAACGACGGCGTCGGGGGCCCGGGAGCTGTTTTTT.

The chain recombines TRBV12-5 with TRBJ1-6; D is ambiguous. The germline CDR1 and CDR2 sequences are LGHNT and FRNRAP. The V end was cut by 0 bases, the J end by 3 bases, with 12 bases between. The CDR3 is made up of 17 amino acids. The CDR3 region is CASGLVLGSLYNSPLHF. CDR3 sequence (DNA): TGTGCTAGTGGTTTGGTACTGGGCAGCCTCTATAATTCACCCCTCCACTTT.

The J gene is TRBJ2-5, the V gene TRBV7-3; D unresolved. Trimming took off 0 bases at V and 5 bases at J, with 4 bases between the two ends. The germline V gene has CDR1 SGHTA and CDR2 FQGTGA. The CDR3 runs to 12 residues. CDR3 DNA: TGTGCCAGCAGCTTAACGACCGAGACCCAGTACTTC. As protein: CASSLTTETQYF.

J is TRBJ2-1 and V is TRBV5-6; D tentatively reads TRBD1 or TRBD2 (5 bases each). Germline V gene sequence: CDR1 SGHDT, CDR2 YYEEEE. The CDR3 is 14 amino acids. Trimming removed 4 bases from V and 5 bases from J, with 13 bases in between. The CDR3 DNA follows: TGTGCCAGCAGCGTCGGGACCCTGGACAATGAGCAGTTCTTC. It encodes CASSVGTLDNEQFF.

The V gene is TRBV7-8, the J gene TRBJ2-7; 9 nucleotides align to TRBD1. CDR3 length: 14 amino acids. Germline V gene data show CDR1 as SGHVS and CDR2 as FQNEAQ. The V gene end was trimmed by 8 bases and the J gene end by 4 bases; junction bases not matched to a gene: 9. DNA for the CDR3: TGTGCCAGCCATCGTTTACAGGGGGCTTACGAGCAGTACTTC. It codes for CASHRLQGAYEQYF.